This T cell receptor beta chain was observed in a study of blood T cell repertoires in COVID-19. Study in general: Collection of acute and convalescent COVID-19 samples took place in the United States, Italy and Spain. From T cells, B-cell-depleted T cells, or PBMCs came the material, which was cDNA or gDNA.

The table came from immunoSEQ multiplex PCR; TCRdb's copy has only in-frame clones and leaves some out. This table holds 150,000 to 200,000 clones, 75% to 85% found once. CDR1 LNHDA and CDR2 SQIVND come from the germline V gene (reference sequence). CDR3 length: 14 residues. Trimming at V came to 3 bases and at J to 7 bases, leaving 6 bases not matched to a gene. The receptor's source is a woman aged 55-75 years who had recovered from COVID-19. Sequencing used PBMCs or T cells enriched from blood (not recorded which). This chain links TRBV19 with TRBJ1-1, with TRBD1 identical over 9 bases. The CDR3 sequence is CASSIVTGGSEAFF. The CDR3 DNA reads TGTGCCAGTAGTATCGTGACAGGGGGAAGTGAAGCTTTCTTT. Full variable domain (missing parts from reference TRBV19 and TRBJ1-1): DGGITQSPKYLFRKEGQNVTLSCEQNLNHDAMYWYRQDPGQGLRLIYYSQIVNDFQKGDIAEGYSVSREKKESFPLTVTSAQKNPTAFYLCASSIVTGGSEAFFGQGTRLTVV.